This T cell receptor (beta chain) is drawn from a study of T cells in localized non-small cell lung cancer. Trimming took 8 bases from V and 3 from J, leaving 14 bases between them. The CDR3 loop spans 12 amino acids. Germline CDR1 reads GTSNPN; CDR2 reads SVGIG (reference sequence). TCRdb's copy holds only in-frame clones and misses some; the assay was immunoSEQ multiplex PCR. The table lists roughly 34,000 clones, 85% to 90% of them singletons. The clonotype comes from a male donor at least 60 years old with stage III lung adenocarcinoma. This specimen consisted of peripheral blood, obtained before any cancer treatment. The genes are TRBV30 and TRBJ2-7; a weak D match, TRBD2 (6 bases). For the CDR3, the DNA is TGTGCCGGAGATCGGAGGGGCTACGAGCAGTACTTC. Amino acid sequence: CAGDRRGYEQYF.